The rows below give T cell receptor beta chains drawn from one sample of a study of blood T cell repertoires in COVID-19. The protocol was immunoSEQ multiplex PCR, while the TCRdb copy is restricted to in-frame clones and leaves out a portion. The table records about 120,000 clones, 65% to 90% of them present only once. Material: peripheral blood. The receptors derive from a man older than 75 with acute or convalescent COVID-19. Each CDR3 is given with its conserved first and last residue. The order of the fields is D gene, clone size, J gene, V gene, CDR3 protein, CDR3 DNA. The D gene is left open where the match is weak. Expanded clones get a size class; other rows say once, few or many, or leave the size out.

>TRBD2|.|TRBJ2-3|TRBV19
CASSIRLAGTTDTQYF
TGTGCCAGTAGTATCCGACTAGCGGGGACCACAGATACGCAGTATTTT
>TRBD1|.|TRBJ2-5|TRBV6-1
CASSEVLTGVKTLRETQYF
TGTGCCAGCAGTGAAGTACTAACAGGGGTCAAGACACTCCGGGAGACCCAGTACTTC
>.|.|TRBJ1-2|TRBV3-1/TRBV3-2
CASSQGLDRNGYTF
TGTGCCAGCAGCCAAGGTCTAGACCGTAATGGCTACACCTTC
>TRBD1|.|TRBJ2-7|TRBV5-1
CASSRQGDPTSYEQYF
TGCGCCAGCTCCCGACAGGGAGACCCAACCTCCTACGAGCAGTACTTC
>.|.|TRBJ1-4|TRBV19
CASASMEGGDEKLFF
TGTGCCAGCGCCAGTATGGAGGGTGGCGATGAAAAACTGTTTTTT
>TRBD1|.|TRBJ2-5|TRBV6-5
CASTGQGLLETQYF
TGTGCCAGCACGGGACAGGGGCTCTTGGAGACCCAGTACTTC
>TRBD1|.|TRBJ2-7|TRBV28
CASSQGGQGSDEQYF
TGTGCCAGCAGTCAGGGGGGACAGGGTAGCGACGAGCAGTACTTC
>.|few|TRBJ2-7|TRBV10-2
CASSDLLYEQYF
TGCGCCAGCAGTGATCTCCTCTACGAGCAGTACTTC
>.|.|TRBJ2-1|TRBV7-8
CASSLSQGTYNEQFF
TGTGCCAGCAGCTTATCGCAGGGGACCTACAATGAGCAGTTCTTC
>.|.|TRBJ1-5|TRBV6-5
CASSLLNQPQHF
TGTGCCAGCAGTCTACTTAATCAGCCCCAGCATTTT
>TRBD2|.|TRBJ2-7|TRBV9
CASSVGSSGVHEQYF
TGTGCCAGCAGCGTAGGTTCTAGCGGCGTTCACGAGCAGTACTTC
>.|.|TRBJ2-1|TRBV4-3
CASSPRWGLQVVYNEQFF
TGCGCCAGCAGCCCAAGATGGGGTCTACAGGTGGTTTACAATGAGCAGTTCTTC
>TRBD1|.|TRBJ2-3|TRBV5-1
CASSLAQIGGFTDTQYF
TGCGCCAGCAGCTTGGCCCAGATAGGGGGCTTCACAGATACGCAGTATTTT
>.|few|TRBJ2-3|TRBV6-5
CASMVVAADTQYF
TGTGCCAGCATGGTGGTAGCCGCAGATACGCAGTATTTT
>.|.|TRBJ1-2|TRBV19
CASSLVSNYGYTF
TGTGCCAGTAGTCTTGTGAGTAACTATGGCTACACCTTC
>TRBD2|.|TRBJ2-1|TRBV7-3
CASSLNGPSGPQFF
TGTGCCAGCAGCTTAAATGGCCCTAGCGGCCCGCAGTTCTTC
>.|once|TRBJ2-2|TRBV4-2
CASSQDTSETGGELFF
TGTGCCAGCAGCCAAGATACTTCGGAGACAGGCGGGGAGCTGTTTTTT
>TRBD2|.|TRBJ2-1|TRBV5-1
CASSLISSGGAGEQFF
TGCGCCAGCAGCTTGATTTCTAGCGGGGGGGCAGGCGAGCAGTTCTTC
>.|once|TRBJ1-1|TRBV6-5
CASRQVNTEAFF
TGTGCCAGTCGACAGGTGAACACTGAAGCTTTCTTT
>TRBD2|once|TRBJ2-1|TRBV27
CASSLLGLAADEQFF
TGTGCCAGCAGTTTATTGGGACTAGCGGCCGATGAGCAGTTCTTC
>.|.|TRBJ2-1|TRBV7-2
CASSSNSFTEQFF
TGTGCCAGCAGCTCAAACTCCTTTACTGAGCAGTTCTTC
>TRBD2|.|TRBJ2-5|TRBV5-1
CASSPLAGGGETQYF
TGCGCCAGCAGTCCCCTCGCGGGGGGAGGGGAGACCCAGTACTTC
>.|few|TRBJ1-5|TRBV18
CASSPPVWGERQPQHF
TGTGCCAGCTCACCACCGGTTTGGGGGGAACGGCAGCCCCAGCATTTT
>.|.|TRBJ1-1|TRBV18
CASSPPGRRNTEAFF
TGTGCCAGCTCACCACCGGGGAGGCGGAACACTGAAGCTTTCTTT
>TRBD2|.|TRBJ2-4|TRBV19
CASSTPSGDKNIQYF
TGTGCCAGTAGTACTCCAAGCGGGGATAAAAACATTCAGTACTTC
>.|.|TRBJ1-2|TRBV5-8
CASSLPGVSYGYTF
TGTGCCAGCAGCTTGCCGGGGGTGAGCTATGGCTACACCTTC
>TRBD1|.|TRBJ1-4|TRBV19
CASSIGQGWEKLFF
TGTGCCAGTAGTATCGGACAGGGATGGGAAAAACTGTTTTTT
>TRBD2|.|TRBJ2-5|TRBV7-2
CASSSYSSGARETQYF
TGTGCCAGCAGCTCCTACTCGAGCGGGGCGAGAGAGACCCAGTACTTC
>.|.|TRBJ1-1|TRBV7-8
CASSFREAPNTEAFF
TGTGCCAGCAGCTTCAGGGAGGCACCGAACACTGAAGCTTTCTTT
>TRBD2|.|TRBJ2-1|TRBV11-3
CASSLDGTLAGNNEQFF
TGTGCCAGCAGCTTAGATGGAACCCTAGCGGGGAACAATGAGCAGTTCTTC